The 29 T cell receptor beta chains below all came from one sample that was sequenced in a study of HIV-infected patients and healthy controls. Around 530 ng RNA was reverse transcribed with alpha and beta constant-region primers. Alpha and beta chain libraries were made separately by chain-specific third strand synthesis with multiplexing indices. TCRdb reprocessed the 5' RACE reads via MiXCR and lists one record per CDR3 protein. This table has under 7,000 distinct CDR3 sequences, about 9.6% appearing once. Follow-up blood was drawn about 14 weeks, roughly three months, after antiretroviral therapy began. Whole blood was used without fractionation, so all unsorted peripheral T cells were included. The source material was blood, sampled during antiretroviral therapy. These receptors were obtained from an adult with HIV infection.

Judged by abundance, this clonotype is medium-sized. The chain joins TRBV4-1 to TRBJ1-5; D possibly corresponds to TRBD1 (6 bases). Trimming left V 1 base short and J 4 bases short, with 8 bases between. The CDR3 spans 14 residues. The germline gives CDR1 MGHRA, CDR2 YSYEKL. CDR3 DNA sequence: TGCGCCAGCAGCCAAGGACAGGTAAATCAGCCCCAGCATTTT. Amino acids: CASSQGQVNQPQHF.

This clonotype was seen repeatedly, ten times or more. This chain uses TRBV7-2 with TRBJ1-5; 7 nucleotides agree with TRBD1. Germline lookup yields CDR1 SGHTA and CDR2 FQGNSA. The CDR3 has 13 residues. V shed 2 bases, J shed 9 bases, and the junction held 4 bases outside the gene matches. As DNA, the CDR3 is TGTGCCAGCAGCTTACAGGGGGATCGGCCCCAGCATTTT. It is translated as CASSLQGDRPQHF.

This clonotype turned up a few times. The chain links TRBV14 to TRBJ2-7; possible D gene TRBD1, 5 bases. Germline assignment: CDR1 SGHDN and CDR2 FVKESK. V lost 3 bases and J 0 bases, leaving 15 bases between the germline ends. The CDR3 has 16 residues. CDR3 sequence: CASSQSRQWLSYEQYF. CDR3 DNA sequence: TGTGCCAGCAGCCAGTCTCGACAGTGGCTCTCCTACGAGCAGTACTTC.

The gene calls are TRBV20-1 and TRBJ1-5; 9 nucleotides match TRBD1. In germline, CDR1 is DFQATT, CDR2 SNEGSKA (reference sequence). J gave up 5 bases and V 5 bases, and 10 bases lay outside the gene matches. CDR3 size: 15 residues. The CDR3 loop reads CSAEDRGMLDQPQHF. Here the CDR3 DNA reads TGCAGTGCTGAGGACAGGGGAATGTTAGATCAGCCCCAGCATTTT.

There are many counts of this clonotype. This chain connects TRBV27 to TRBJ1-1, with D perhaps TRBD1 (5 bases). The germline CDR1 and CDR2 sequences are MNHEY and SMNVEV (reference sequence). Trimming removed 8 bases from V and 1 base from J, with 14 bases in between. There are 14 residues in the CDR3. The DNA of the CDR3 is TGTGCCAGCCAAAGAGGGGTGGCGAACACTGAAGCTTTCTTT. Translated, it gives CASQRGVANTEAFF.

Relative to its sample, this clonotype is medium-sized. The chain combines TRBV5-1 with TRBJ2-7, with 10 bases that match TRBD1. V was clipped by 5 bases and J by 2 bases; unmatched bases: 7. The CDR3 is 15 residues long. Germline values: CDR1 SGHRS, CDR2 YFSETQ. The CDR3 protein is CASRISGTGAYEQYF. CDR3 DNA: TGCGCCAGCAGAATCTCCGGGACAGGGGCCTACGAGCAGTACTTC.

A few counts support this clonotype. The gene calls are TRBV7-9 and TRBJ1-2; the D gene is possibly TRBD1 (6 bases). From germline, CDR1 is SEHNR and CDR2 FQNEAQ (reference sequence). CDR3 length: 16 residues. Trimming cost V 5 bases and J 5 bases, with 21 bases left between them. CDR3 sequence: CASSPRMPSQGYGYTF. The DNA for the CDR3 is TGTGCCAGCAGCCCACGAATGCCGTCTCAGGGGTATGGCTACACCTTC.

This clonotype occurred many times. The DNA of the CDR3 is TGTGCCAGCAGGTATAGCAGGGGAAGAAGATATGGCTACACCTTC. Translation: CASRYSRGRRYGYTF. This chain joins TRBV28 and TRBJ1-2, with a tentative D call TRBD1 (6 bases). This CDR3 has 15 residues. The V end was cut by 6 bases, the J end by 5 bases, with 19 bases between. CDR1 MDHEN and CDR2 SYDVKM come from the germline V gene.

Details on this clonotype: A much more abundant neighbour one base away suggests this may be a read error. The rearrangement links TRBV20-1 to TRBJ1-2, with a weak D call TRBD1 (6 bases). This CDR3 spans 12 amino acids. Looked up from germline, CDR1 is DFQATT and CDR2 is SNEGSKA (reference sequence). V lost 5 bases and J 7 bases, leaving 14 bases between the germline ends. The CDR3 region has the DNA TGCAGTGCTTCGCGGACAGACTGTGGCTACACCTTC. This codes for CSASRTDCGYTF.

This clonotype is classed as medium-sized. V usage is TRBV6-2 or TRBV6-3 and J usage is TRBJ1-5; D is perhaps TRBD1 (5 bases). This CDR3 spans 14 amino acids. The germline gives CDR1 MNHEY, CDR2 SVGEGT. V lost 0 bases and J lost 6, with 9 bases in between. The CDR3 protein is CASSYSGGVQPQHF. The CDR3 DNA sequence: TGTGCCAGCAGTTACTCCGGGGGAGTTCAGCCCCAGCATTTT.

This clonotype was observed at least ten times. For the CDR3, the DNA is TGTGCCAGCTCACCTCCTTGGGACAGGGGGTTAAGCAATGAGCAGTTCTTC. Protein sequence: CASSPPWDRGLSNEQFF. The chain is built from TRBV18 and TRBJ2-1, with 11 positions matching TRBD1. Germline CDR1 is KGHSH and CDR2 is LQKENI. With 3 bases clipped from V and 6 bases from J, the junction kept 10 bases outside the gene matches. This CDR3 has 17 residues.

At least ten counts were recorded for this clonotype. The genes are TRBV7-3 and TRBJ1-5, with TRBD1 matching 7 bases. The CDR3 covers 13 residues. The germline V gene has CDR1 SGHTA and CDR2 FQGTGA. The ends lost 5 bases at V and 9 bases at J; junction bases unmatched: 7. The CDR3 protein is CASSEGTATPQHF. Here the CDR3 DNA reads TGTGCCAGCAGCGAAGGGACAGCTACGCCCCAGCATTTT. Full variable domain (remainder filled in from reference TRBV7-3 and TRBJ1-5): GAGVSQTPSNKVTEKGKYVELRCDPISGHTALYWYRQSLGQGPEFLIYFQGTGAADDSGLPNDRFFAVRPEGSVSTLKIQRTERGDSAVYLCASSEGTATPQHFGDGTRLSIL.

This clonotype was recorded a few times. The CDR3 here is CASTPQDSYNEQFF. CDR3 in DNA: TGTGCCAGCACCCCGCAAGACTCCTACAATGAGCAGTTCTTC. The V gene is TRBV13, the J gene TRBJ2-1; D call uncertain. This CDR3 region has 14 residues. From germline, CDR1 is PRHDT and CDR2 FYEKMQ (reference sequence). Trimming cost V 7 bases and J 0 bases, with 10 bases left between them.

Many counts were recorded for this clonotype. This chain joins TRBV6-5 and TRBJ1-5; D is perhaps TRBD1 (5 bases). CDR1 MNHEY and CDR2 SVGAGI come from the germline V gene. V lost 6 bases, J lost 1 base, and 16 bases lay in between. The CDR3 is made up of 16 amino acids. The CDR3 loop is CASSLQAGLSNQPQHF. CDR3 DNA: TGTGCCAGCAGCTTACAGGCGGGCCTAAGCAATCAGCCCCAGCATTTT.

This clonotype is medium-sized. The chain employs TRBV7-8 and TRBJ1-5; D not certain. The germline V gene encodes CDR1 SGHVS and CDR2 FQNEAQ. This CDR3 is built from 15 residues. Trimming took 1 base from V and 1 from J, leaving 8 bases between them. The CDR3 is CASSLEGNSNQPQHF. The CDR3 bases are TGTGCCAGCAGCTTAGAAGGTAACAGCAATCAGCCCCAGCATTTT. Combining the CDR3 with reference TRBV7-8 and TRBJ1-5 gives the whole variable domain GAGVSQSPRYKVAKRGQDVALRCDPISGHVSLFWYQQALGQGPEFLTYFQNEAQLDKSGLPSDRFFAERPEGSVSTLKIQRTQQEDSAVYLCASSLEGNSNQPQHFGDGTRLSIL.

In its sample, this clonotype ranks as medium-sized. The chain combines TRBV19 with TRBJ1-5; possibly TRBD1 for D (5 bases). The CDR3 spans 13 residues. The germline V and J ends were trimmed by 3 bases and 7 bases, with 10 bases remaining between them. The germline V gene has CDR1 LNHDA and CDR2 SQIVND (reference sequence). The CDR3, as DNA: TGTGCCAGTAGTATTGGTCAGGGCCAGCCCCAGCATTTT. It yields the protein CASSIGQGQPQHF.

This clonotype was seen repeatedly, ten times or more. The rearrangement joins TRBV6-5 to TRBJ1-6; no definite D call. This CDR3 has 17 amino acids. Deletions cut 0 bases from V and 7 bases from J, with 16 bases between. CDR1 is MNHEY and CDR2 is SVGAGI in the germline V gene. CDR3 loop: CASSYSPTVVGNSPLHF. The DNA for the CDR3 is TGTGCCAGCAGTTACTCGCCGACGGTGGTAGGGAATTCACCCCTCCACTTT.

CDR3 coding DNA: TGTGCCAGCAGCTTATGGGACAGTAATGAGCAGTTCTTC. Its protein is CASSLWDSNEQFF. The gene calls are TRBV7-2 and TRBJ2-1; 7 bases align to TRBD1. Germline values: CDR1 SGHTA, CDR2 FQGNSA. The junction had 2 bases not matched to a gene; V was cut back by 2 bases and J by 7 bases. CDR3 size: 13 residues.

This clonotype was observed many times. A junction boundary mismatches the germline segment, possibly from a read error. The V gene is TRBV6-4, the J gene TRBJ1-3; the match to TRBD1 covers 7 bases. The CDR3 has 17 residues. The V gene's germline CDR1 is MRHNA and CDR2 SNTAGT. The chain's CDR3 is CASSNSTGSVGGNTIYF. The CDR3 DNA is TGTGCCAGCAGTAACTCGACAGGGTCGGTCGGTGGAAACACCATATATTTT.

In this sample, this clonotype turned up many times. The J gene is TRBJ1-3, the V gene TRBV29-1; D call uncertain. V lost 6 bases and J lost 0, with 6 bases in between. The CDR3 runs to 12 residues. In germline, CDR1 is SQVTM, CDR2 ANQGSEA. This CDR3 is CSVVASGNTIYF. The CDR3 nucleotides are TGCAGCGTCGTGGCCTCTGGAAACACCATATATTTT.

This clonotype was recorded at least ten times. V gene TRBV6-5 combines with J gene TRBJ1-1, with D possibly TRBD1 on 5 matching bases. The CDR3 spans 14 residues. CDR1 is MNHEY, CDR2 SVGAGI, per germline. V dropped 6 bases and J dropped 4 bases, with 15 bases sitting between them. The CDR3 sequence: CASRTEWGGTEAFF. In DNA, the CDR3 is TGTGCCAGCAGAACTGAGTGGGGGGGCACTGAAGCTTTCTTT.

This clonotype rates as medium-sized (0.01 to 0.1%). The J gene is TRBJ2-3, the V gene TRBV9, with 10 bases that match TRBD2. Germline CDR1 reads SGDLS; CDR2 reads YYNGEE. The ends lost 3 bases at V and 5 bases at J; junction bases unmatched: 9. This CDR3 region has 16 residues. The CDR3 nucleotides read TGTGCCAGCAGCGCGGAAGGAGCGGGGGGGCGAGATACGCAGTATTTT. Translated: CASSAEGAGGRDTQYF.

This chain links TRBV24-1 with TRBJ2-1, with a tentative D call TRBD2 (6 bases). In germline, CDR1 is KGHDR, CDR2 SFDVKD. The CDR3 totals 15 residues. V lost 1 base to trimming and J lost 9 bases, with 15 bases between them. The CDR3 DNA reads TGTGCCACCAGTGATTTTGGCGGGGCCCCCGCTGAGCAGTTCTTC. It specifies CATSDFGGAPAEQFF.

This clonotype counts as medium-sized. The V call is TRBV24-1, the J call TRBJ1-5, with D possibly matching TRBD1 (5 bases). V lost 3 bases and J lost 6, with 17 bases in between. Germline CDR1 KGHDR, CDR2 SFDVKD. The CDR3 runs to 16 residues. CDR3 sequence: CATSDNGHGWGQPQHF. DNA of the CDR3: TGTGCCACCAGTGATAATGGACACGGATGGGGTCAGCCCCAGCATTTT.

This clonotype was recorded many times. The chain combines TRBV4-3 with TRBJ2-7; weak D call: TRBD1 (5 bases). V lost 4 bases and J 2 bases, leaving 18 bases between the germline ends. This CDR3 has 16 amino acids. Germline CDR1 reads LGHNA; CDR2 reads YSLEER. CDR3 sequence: CASSPLMNTGTYEQYF. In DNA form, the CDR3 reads TGCGCCAGCAGCCCCCTAATGAACACAGGCACCTACGAGCAGTACTTC.

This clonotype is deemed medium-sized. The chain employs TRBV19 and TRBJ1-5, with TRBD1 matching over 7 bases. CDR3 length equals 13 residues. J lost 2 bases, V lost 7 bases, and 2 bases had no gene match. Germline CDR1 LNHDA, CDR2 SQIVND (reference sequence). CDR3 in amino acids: CASNGQGNQPQHF. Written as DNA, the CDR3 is TGTGCCAGTAACGGACAGGGCAATCAGCCCCAGCATTTT.

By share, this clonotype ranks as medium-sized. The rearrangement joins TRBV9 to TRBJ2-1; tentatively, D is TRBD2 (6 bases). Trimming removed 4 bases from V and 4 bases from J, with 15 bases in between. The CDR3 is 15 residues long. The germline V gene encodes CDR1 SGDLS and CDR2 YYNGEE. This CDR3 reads CASSLRTNLYNEQFF. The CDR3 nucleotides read TGTGCCAGCAGCTTGCGGACTAACCTTTACAATGAGCAGTTCTTC.

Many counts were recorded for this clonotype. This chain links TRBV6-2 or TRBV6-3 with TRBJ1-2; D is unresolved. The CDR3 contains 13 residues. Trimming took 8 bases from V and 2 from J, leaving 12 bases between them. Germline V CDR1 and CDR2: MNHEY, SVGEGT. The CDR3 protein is CASRQSENYGYTF. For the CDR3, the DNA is TGTGCCAGCCGCCAATCCGAGAACTATGGCTACACCTTC.

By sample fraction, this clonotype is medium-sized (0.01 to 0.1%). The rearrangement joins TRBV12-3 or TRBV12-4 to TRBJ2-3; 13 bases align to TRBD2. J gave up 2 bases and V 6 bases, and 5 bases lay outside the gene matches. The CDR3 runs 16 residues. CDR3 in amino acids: CASSTTSGGATDTQYF. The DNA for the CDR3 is TGTGCCAGCAGCACTACTAGCGGGGGGGCCACAGATACGCAGTATTTT.